Listed here are 21 T cell receptor beta chains from one sample, sequenced in a study of shared clonotypes between healthy human individuals (dated by TCRdb to 2018 to 2020). Library generation was performed with the immunoSEQ multiplex PCR assay. The table was pulled from immuneACCESS by TCRdb, which kept in-frame rearrangements only. Such tables lose some clones; where checked, under half of the loss comes from unresolved V genes, and the rest has no known cause. Present in this sample are about 2.3 million clones, over 85% of which were seen just once. The top ten constitute about 0.39% of the sample. The specimen sequenced was naive CD4+ T cells from PBMCs. The cell subset or site label for this specimen denotes: CD45RA+ positively selected. These receptors came from a man between 18 and 35 years old in good health. Some clones in this sample may be carry-over from other donors' samples.

The genes are TRBV27 and TRBJ2-1; D not certain. Germline loops: CDR1 MNHEY, CDR2 SMNVEV (reference sequence). The CDR3 length is 15 residues. Trimming stripped 3 bases from V and 7 bases from J, with 16 bases between. CDR3 bases: TGTGCCAGCAGTTTCCTCCTAGACTTGGAAAATGAGCAGTTCTTC. Amino acids: CASSFLLDLENEQFF.

This chain connects TRBV5-1 to TRBJ1-2, with 7 bases lining up with TRBD1. Germline CDR1 reads SGHRS; CDR2 reads YFSETQ. Trimming removed 0 bases from V and 8 bases from J; junction bases left unmatched: 13. The CDR3 extends over 16 amino acids. Here the CDR3 reads CASSLASNQGGGGYTF. CDR3 coding DNA: TGCGCCAGCAGCTTGGCCTCAAACCAGGGGGGAGGAGGCTACACCTTC.

The V gene is TRBV7-3, the J gene TRBJ2-3; D is perhaps TRBD2 (5 bases). The V gene's germline CDR1 is SGHTA and CDR2 FQGTGA. V dropped 2 bases and J dropped 4 bases, with 10 bases sitting between them. This CDR3 region has 14 residues. CDR3 nucleotide sequence: TGTGCCAGCAGCTTATACCTTAGCGCAGATACGCAGTATTTT. Amino acid sequence: CASSLYLSADTQYF.

Comments on this clone: Other nucleotide sequences from this sample produce the same CDR3. The J gene is TRBJ1-2, the V gene TRBV7-2; maybe TRBD1 (6 bases). The CDR3 runs to 13 residues. Looked up from germline, CDR1 is SGHTA and CDR2 is FQGNSA. Trimming pared 5 bases from V and 2 bases from J, leaving 9 bases between. This CDR3 reads CASSQGQNYGYTF. In DNA, the CDR3 is TGTGCCAGCAGCCAAGGACAGAACTATGGCTACACCTTC.

This chain connects TRBV25-1 to TRBJ1-2; D is unclear. The CDR3 sequence is 16 residues long. Between the trimmed V and J ends, which lost 1 base and 1 base, there was a span of 13 bases. CDR1 is MGHDK, CDR2 SYGVNS, per germline. The chain's CDR3 is CASSELFGSNNYGYTF. The CDR3 region has the DNA TGTGCCAGCAGTGAATTATTTGGGTCTAATAACTATGGCTACACCTTC.

The CDR3: CASRREDTGELFF. DNA of the CDR3: TGTGCCAGCAGGCGGGAAGACACCGGGGAGCTGTTTTTT. This chain joins TRBV9 and TRBJ2-2; TRBD2 might be the D (6 bases). Germline-derived CDR1 and CDR2 are SGDLS and YYNGEE. V lost 5 bases and J lost 3, with 8 bases in between. The length of the CDR3 is 13 residues.

In its sample, this clone was seen a few times. In nucleotides, the CDR3 is TGTGCCAGCAGCTCGACAGCGACGGACACTGAAGCTTTCTTT. It encodes CASSSTATDTEAFF. The rearrangement uses TRBV7-3 and TRBJ1-1, with a possible D match to TRBD1 (5 bases). Germline-derived CDR1 and CDR2 are SGHTA and FQGTGA. The CDR3 totals 14 residues. The ends were cut back, 4 bases at V and 3 bases at J, with 12 bases in the middle.

This clone was observed once. The chain uses TRBV27 and TRBJ1-3, with D maybe TRBD1 (5 bases). The CDR3 length is 15 residues. Germline CDR1 MNHEY, CDR2 SMNVEV (reference sequence). V was shortened by 7 bases and J by 2 bases, with 15 bases between the two germline ends. CDR3 protein: CASTRSWGAGNTIYF. The CDR3 DNA sequence: TGTGCCAGCACCAGAAGTTGGGGGGCTGGAAACACCATATATTTT.

The chain recombines TRBV30 with TRBJ1-2, with TRBD1 matching over 8 bases. The CDR3 length is 14 residues. The germline V gene has CDR1 GTSNPN and CDR2 SVGIG (reference sequence). V was pared by 3 bases and J by 5 bases, with 8 bases of the junction left unmatched. The CDR3: CAWRFGTGEYGYTF. The DNA for the CDR3 is TGTGCCTGGAGATTCGGGACAGGCGAGTATGGCTACACCTTC. The full variable domain, in which reference TRBV30 and TRBJ1-2 provide the parts outside the CDR3, is SQTIHQWPATLVQPVGSPLSLECTVEGTSNPNLYWYRQAAGRGLQLLFYSVGIGQISSEVPQNLSASRPQDRQFILSSKKLLLSDSGFYLCAWRFGTGEYGYTFGSGTRLTVV.

The V gene is TRBV7-3, the J gene TRBJ1-5; D gene unclear. The CDR3 length is 13 residues. The germline CDR1 and CDR2 sequences are SGHTA and FQGTGA. The V and J ends lost 2 bases and 10 bases respectively, with 12 bases between them. The CDR3 here is CASSLDGRGPQHF. For the CDR3, the DNA is TGTGCCAGCAGCTTAGATGGGCGGGGACCCCAGCATTTT.

V gene TRBV27 combines with J gene TRBJ2-1; 10 nucleotides line up with TRBD2. CDR3 length equals 16 residues. Germline V gene data show CDR1 as MNHEY and CDR2 as SMNVEV (reference sequence). V dropped 5 bases and J dropped 4; count of bases not matched to a gene: 8. This chain's CDR3 is CASSDVLSGRYNEQFF. The CDR3 DNA reads as TGTGCCAGCAGTGATGTTCTTAGCGGGAGGTACAATGAGCAGTTCTTC.

This clone was seen a single time. The chain carries TRBV7-3 and TRBJ1-1; 8 nucleotides agree with TRBD1. CDR1 is SGHTA and CDR2 is FQGTGA in the germline V gene. This CDR3 is 13 amino acids long. With V trimmed by 4 bases and J by 4 bases, 2 bases remained unmatched. Here the CDR3 DNA reads TGTGCCAGCAGCTCTGACAGGGGCACTGAAGCTTTCTTT. It encodes CASSSDRGTEAFF. The entire variable domain, with the rest obtained from reference TRBV7-3 and TRBJ1-1, is as follows: GAGVSQTPSNKVTEKGKYVELRCDPISGHTALYWYRQSLGQGPEFLIYFQGTGAADDSGLPNDRFFAVRPEGSVSTLKIQRTERGDSAVYLCASSSDRGTEAFFGQGTRLTVV.

The chain links TRBV25-1 to TRBJ2-3; TRBD1 or TRBD2 may be the D gene (6 bases each). The CDR3 spans 15 residues. Germline CDR1 is MGHDK and CDR2 is SYGVNS. Deletions cut 5 bases from V and 4 bases from J, with 16 bases between. The CDR3 sequence is CASSNPRGPSDTQYF. Here the CDR3 DNA reads TGTGCCAGCAGTAACCCCCGGGGGCCATCAGATACGCAGTATTTT. The full variable domain, completed using reference TRBV25-1 and TRBJ2-3, is EADIYQTPRYLVIGTGKKITLECSQTMGHDKMYWYQQDPGMELHLIHYSYGVNSTEKGDLSSESTVSRIRTEHFPLTLESARPSHTSQYLCASSNPRGPSDTQYFGPGTRLTVL.

The J gene is TRBJ1-1, the V gene TRBV6-1, with D uncertain. V shed 7 bases and J shed 0 bases, with 9 bases lying between them. CDR3 length: 13 amino acids. Germline values: CDR1 MNHNS, CDR2 SASEGT. The CDR3 nucleotides are TGTGCCAGCATGACGGGGATGAACACTGAAGCTTTCTTT. This gives the protein CASMTGMNTEAFF.

With respect to this clone: The identical CDR3 is also encoded by other nucleotide sequences in the sample. V and J are TRBV18 and TRBJ2-5; D is perhaps TRBD1 or TRBD2 (5 bases each). This CDR3 has 14 residues. Germline V gives CDR1 KGHSH, CDR2 LQKENI. Trimming took 2 bases from V and 5 from J, leaving 12 bases between them. CDR3 nucleotides: TGTGCCAGCTCACCAATACGAGGGGAGGAGACCCAGTACTTC. It yields the protein CASSPIRGEETQYF.

This chain links TRBV5-1 with TRBJ2-6, with a tentative D call TRBD1 (6 bases). The CDR3 totals 16 residues. Trimming removed 4 bases from V and 0 bases from J, with 11 bases in between. Per the germline V gene, CDR1 is SGHRS and CDR2 is YFSETQ. CDR3 DNA sequence: TGCGCCAGCAGCGCGGACAGCCTCTCTGGGGCCAACGTCCTGACTTTC. Translated, it gives CASSADSLSGANVLTF. Complete variable domain (other parts from reference TRBV5-1 and TRBJ2-6): KAGVTQTPRYLIKTRGQQVTLSCSPISGHRSVSWYQQTPGQGLQFLFEYFSETQRNKGNFPGRFSGRQFSNSRSEMNVSTLELGDSALYLCASSADSLSGANVLTFGAGSRLTVL.

This chain joins TRBV28 and TRBJ2-5; D ambiguous. V dropped 3 bases and J dropped 2 bases, with 13 bases sitting between them. Germline V CDR1 and CDR2: MDHEN, SYDVKM. This CDR3 has 15 residues. The CDR3 DNA reads TGTGCCAGCAGTTTGGGCAGGCGAAGACAAGAGACCCAGTACTTC. Residues: CASSLGRRRQETQYF.

The rearrangement uses TRBV28 and TRBJ2-7; D gene ambiguous. The CDR3 has 14 amino acids. CDR1 is MDHEN and CDR2 is SYDVKM in the germline V gene. Trimming removed 6 bases at V and 2 bases at J, with 14 bases between. Written as DNA, the CDR3 is TGTGCCAGCAGCCCGAACGACCGAACCTACGAGCAGTACTTC. This encodes CASSPNDRTYEQYF.

Points on this clone: Other DNA sequences in this sample translate to the same CDR3. V usage is TRBV6-5 and J usage is TRBJ1-3; D is unclear. This CDR3 has 14 residues. V shed 0 bases and J shed 4 bases, with 7 bases lying between them. Germline CDR1 and CDR2: MNHEY and SVGAGI. CDR3 sequence reads: CASSYSVSGNTIYF. CDR3 DNA: TGTGCCAGCAGTTACTCTGTATCCGGAAACACCATATATTTT.

The rearrangement uses TRBV30 and TRBJ1-2; D remains unclear. The germline V gene has CDR1 GTSNPN and CDR2 SVGIG (reference sequence). V dropped 4 bases and J dropped 2 bases, with 23 bases sitting between them. CDR3 length: 17 residues. The CDR3 DNA is TGTGCCTGGAACAACGAGGTCGGACCTCTAGGGAACTATGGCTACACCTTC. As protein: CAWNNEVGPLGNYGYTF.

The gene calls are TRBV25-1 and TRBJ2-5; either TRBD1 or TRBD2 may supply D (5 bases each). The J call may be incorrect, as the DNA end agrees better with TRBJ2-7. Germline assignment: CDR1 MGHDK and CDR2 SYGVNS. The CDR3 loop spans 16 amino acids. CDR3 protein: CASSEGRGFGSYEQYF. CDR3 sequence (DNA): TGTGCCAGCAGTGAGGGACGGGGTTTTGGTTCCTACGAGCAGTACTTC.